The text below deals with one T cell receptor (beta chain). These data come from a study of regulatory T cells in long-lasting Graves disease. In the study overall: Persistent Graves' disease meant over 5 years of antithyroid drugs with positive TSH receptor antibodies.

Germline loops: CDR1 LNHDA, CDR2 SQIVND (reference sequence). V dropped 4 bases and J dropped 3 bases, with 16 bases sitting between them. The CDR3 length is 15 residues. For TCR beta, libraries came from iRepertoire HTBI primers and Arm-PCR of CDR3 regions. TCRdb processed the multiplex PCR reads anew with MiXCR; each CDR3 protein has one entry. The table includes 390,000 or so distinct CDR3 sequences, roughly 25% detected once. As to time point: persistent/refractory GD, antithyroid drugs over 5 years with positive TRAb. There was RNA extracted from PBMCs, and the TCR library was made from it. This chain connects TRBV19 to TRBJ2-7; the D is unclear. The sequencing here drew on peripheral blood mononuclear cells (PBMCs), taken when the disease was refractory, from a patient treated with antithyroid drugs. This receptor was identified in a woman in her forties with Graves disease. The CDR3: CASSRTRTAVYEQYF. In DNA form, the CDR3 reads TGTGCCAGTAGTAGAACAAGGACGGCAGTCTACGAGCAGTACTTC. Drawing the rest from reference TRBV19 and TRBJ2-7, the complete variable domain is DGGITQSPKYLFRKEGQNVTLSCEQNLNHDAMYWYRQDPGQGLRLIYYSQIVNDFQKGDIAEGYSVSREKKESFPLTVTSAQKNPTAFYLCASSRTRTAVYEQYFGPGTRLTVT.